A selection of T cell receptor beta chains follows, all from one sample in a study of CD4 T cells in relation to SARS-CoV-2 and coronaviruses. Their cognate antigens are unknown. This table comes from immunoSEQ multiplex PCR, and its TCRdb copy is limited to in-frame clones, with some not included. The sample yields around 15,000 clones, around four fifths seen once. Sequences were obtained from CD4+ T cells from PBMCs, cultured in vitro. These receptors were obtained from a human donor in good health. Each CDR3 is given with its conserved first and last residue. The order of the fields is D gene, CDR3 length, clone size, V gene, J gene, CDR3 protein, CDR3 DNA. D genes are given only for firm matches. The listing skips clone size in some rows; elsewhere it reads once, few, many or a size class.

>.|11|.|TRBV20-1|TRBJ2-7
CSASDTYEQYF
TGCAGTGCTAGCGATACCTACGAGCAGTACTTC
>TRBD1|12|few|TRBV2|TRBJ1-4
CASRQGNEKLFF
TGTGCCAGCAGACAGGGGAATGAAAAACTGTTTTTT
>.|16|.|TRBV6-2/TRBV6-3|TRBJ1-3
CASSYLDRSTGNTIYF
TGTGCCAGCAGTTACTTGGATAGGTCAACTGGAAACACCATATATTTT
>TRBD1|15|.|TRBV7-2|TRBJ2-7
CASSLPGQKVYEQYF
TGTGCCAGCAGCTTACCGGGACAGAAAGTCTACGAGCAGTACTTC
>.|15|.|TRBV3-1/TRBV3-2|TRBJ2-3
CASSQNTGGTDTQYF
TGTGCCAGCAGCCAAAACACCGGGGGCACAGATACGCAGTATTTT
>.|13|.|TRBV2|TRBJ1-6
CASNLDWDSPLHF
TGTGCCAGCAACCTTGACTGGGATTCACCCCTCCACTTT
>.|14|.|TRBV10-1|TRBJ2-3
CASSPGVGPATQYF
TGCGCCAGCAGTCCTGGGGTGGGTCCGGCGACGCAGTATTTT
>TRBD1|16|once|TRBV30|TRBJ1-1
CACRTGGTFMNTEAFF
TGTGCCTGCCGGACAGGGGGTACTTTCATGAACACTGAAGCTTTCTTT
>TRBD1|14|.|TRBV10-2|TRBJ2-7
CATKTGTGGYEQYF
TGCGCCACCAAAACCGGGACAGGGGGCTACGAGCAGTACTTC
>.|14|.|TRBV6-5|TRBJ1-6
CASSLVADNSPLHF
TGTGCCAGCAGCCTGGTGGCTGATAATTCACCCCTCCACTTT
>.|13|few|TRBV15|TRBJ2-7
CATSSGVPNEQYF
TGTGCCACCAGCTCAGGGGTGCCCAACGAGCAGTACTTC
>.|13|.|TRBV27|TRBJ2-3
CASSLAGTDTQYF
TGTGCCAGCAGTTTAGCGGGGACAGATACGCAGTATTTT
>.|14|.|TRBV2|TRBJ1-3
CASSDEVSGNTIYF
TGTGCCAGCAGTGACGAGGTCTCTGGAAACACCATATATTTT
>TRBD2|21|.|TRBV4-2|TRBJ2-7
CASSQTNNLGLAGGPFYEQYF
TGTGCCAGCAGCCAAACAAACAACTTGGGACTAGCGGGAGGGCCCTTCTACGAGCAGTACTTC
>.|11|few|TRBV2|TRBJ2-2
CASSDSPELFF
TGTGCCAGCAGTGATTCCCCGGAGCTGTTTTTT
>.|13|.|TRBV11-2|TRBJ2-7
CASSLAAQGKQYF
TGTGCCAGCAGCTTAGCCGCACAGGGCAAGCAGTACTTC
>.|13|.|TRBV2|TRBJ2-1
CASTDLNYNEQFF
TGTGCCAGCACGGACCTAAACTACAATGAGCAGTTCTTC